Listed here are 13 T cell receptor beta chains from one sample, sequenced in a study of T cell repertoires in cytomegalovirus infection (dated by TCRdb to between 2018 and 2021). The reads were generated on an Illumina HiSeq 1500. Starting from the raw public reads, TCRdb applied fastp trimming at Q25, assembled clones with MiXCR and retained in-frame beta chains. Rows are unified per CDR3 protein, each entry keeping the most common DNA and genes. Present in this sample are more than 400,000 distinct CDR3 sequences, approximately 26% of which were seen just once. Roughly an eighth of the sample belongs to the ten largest clones. The sequencing sample was made of PBMCs. Receptors originate from a human donor in good health (CMV status not recorded). Some clones in this sample may be carry-over from other donors' samples.

CDR3 sequence reads: CASSLSPFSGNTIYF. In DNA, the CDR3 is TGTGCCAGCAGCTTAAGCCCCTTCTCTGGAAACACCATATATTTT. The chain combines TRBV11-2 with TRBJ1-3; no definite D call. In germline, CDR1 is SGHAT, CDR2 FQNNGV. The CDR3 contains 15 residues. Trimming took off 2 bases at V and 0 bases at J, with 8 bases between the two ends.

The chain links TRBV20-1 to TRBJ1-2; D perhaps matches TRBD1 (6 bases). This CDR3 region has 11 residues. Germline V gene sequence: CDR1 DFQATT, CDR2 SNEGSKA (reference sequence). CDR3: CRPRGEGGYTF. The CDR3 nucleotides read TGCAGGCCAAGGGGGGAGGGCGGCTACACCTTC.

This chain uses TRBV7-2 with TRBJ2-5; D is uncertain. This CDR3 comprises 15 residues. The V and J ends lost 3 bases and 2 bases respectively, with 13 bases between them. Germline CDR1 and CDR2: SGHTA and FQGNSA. Here the CDR3 reads CASSFEGFTQETQYF. The CDR3 DNA reads as TGTGCCAGCAGCTTCGAAGGATTCACTCAAGAGACCCAGTACTTC.

This chain connects TRBV28 to TRBJ1-5, with 8 bases that match TRBD1. In germline, CDR1 is MDHEN, CDR2 SYDVKM. This CDR3 is built from 15 residues. Unmatched junction bases numbered 4, after V lost 6 bases and J lost 0 bases. In DNA, the CDR3 is TGTGCCAGCAGATACGGACAGGGTAGCAATCAGCCCCAGCATTTT. This sequence encodes CASRYGQGSNQPQHF.

This chain uses TRBV5-6 with TRBJ1-5; TRBD1 matches 9 bases. The junction had 2 bases not matched to a gene; V was cut back by 3 bases and J by 1 base. The CDR3 loop spans 15 amino acids. CDR1 is SGHDT and CDR2 is YYEEEE in the germline V gene. DNA for the CDR3: TGTGCCAGCAGCTACGGGACAGGGAGCAATCAGCCCCAGCATTTT. Amino acids: CASSYGTGSNQPQHF.

This clonotype was counted a single time. Written as DNA, the CDR3 is TGTGCCAGCAGCCACCTCCAGTCCGGGGAGCTGTTTTTT. Amino acids: CASSHLQSGELFF. The chain couples TRBV12-3 or TRBV12-4 to TRBJ2-2, with D unclear. With 6 bases removed from V and 6 bases from J, the gap between germline ends came to 11 bases. The CDR3 is made up of 13 amino acids.

The chain links TRBV13 to TRBJ2-1, with 10 bases fitting TRBD2. There are 16 residues in the CDR3. The junction had 8 bases not matched to a gene; V was cut back by 2 bases and J by 7 bases. Germline values: CDR1 PRHDT, CDR2 FYEKMQ (reference sequence). The CDR3 nucleotides read TGTGCCAGCAGCTTATCGGCCAGCGGGAGGGGGAATGAGCAGTTCTTC. Encoded protein: CASSLSASGRGNEQFF.

The DNA for the CDR3 is TGTGCCAGCAGCTTAGCGCGGGCAGCGGGGGGTGAAAAACTGTTTTTT. The encoded protein is CASSLARAAGGEKLFF. The chain is built from TRBV7-9 and TRBJ1-4; D is perhaps TRBD1 (5 bases). This CDR3 contains 16 residues. V dropped 0 bases and J dropped 7 bases, with 15 bases sitting between them. Germline loops: CDR1 SEHNR, CDR2 FQNEAQ (reference sequence). The whole variable domain, remainder taken from reference TRBV7-9 and TRBJ1-4, is DTGVSQNPRHKITKRGQNVTFRCDPISEHNRLYWYRQTLGQGPEFLTYFQNEAQLEKSRLLSDRFSAERPKGSFSTLEIQRTEQGDSAMYLCASSLARAAGGEKLFFGSGTQLSVL.

This chain connects TRBV7-9 to TRBJ2-5; 9 nucleotides agree with TRBD1. Germline values: CDR1 SEHNR, CDR2 FQNEAQ (reference sequence). V was clipped by 5 bases and J by 5 bases; unmatched bases: 6. The CDR3 extends over 14 amino acids. CDR3 amino acids: CASSMGQGGETQYF. CDR3 DNA: TGTGCCAGCAGCATGGGACAGGGAGGGGAGACCCAGTACTTC.

A few counts support this clonotype. V gene TRBV12-3 or TRBV12-4 combines with J gene TRBJ2-1, with 8 bases identical to TRBD2. This CDR3 has 15 amino acids. With 10 bases clipped from V and 6 bases from J, the junction kept 14 bases outside the gene matches. The CDR3 nucleotides are TGTGCCACCGAAAACCTAGCGGGTGCCTCCAATGAGCAGTTCTTC. Amino acids: CATENLAGASNEQFF.

The count of this clonotype is one. This chain links TRBV27 with TRBJ2-3; perhaps TRBD1 as D (6 bases). The V end was cut by 0 bases, the J end by 3 bases, with 10 bases between. The CDR3 is 15 amino acids. The germline V gene encodes CDR1 MNHEY and CDR2 SMNVEV (reference sequence). The DNA of the CDR3 is TGTGCCAGCAGTTTATCGCAGGGGTGGACAGATACGCAGTATTTT. This translates into CASSLSQGWTDTQYF.

This clonotype was detected many times. V gene TRBV7-2 combines with J gene TRBJ2-3, with TRBD1 identical over 7 bases. J lost 0 bases, V lost 5 bases, and 11 bases had no gene match. Per germline, CDR1 SGHTA and CDR2 FQGNSA. The CDR3 covers 17 residues. CDR3 region: CASSPRPGTASTDTQYF. CDR3 DNA: TGTGCCAGCAGCCCACGTCCCGGGACAGCTAGCACAGATACGCAGTATTTT. Complete variable domain (other parts from reference TRBV7-2 and TRBJ2-3): GAGVSQSPSNKVTEKGKDVELRCDPISGHTALYWYRQSLGQGLEFLIYFQGNSAPDKSGLPSDRFSAERTGGSVSTLTIQRTQQEDSAVYLCASSPRPGTASTDTQYFGPGTRLTVL.

This CDR3 reads CASSYFSRDMETQYF. The CDR3 DNA is TGTGCCAGCAGTTACTTTTCAAGGGATATGGAGACCCAGTACTTC. The rearrangement joins TRBV6-8 to TRBJ2-5; D call uncertain. The CDR3 is made up of 15 amino acids. Germline CDR1 is MNHGY and CDR2 is SAAAGT. The V and J ends lost 1 base and 5 bases respectively, with 14 bases between them.